A few counts support the clone carrying this T cell receptor (beta chain). This specimen belongs to a study of T cell repertoires in cytomegalovirus infection. Losses at the gene ends were 1 base for V and 0 bases for J; bases not matched to a gene: 5. This CDR3 has 17 residues. The V gene's germline CDR1 is SGHVS and CDR2 FQNEAQ. TCRdb re-derived calls from the reads in MiXCR, one entry per CDR3 protein. Among fewer than 300,000 distinct CDR3 sequences listed, roughly 23% were seen once. The sequence was obtained from a human donor in good health (CMV status not recorded). Some clones in this sample may be carry-over from other donors' samples. Input material: PBMCs. V gene TRBV7-8 combines with J gene TRBJ1-4, with 7 bases matching TRBD1. Written as DNA, the CDR3 is TGTGCCAGCAGCTTAGAGGGACAGTGGGCAACTAATGAAAAACTGTTTTTT. It specifies CASSLEGQWATNEKLFF.